These 27 T cell receptor beta chains were all obtained from the same sample, sequenced in a study of blood T cell repertoires in COVID-19 (TCRdb year 2020). Library prep was done by the immunoSEQ multiplex PCR assay. The table was pulled from immuneACCESS by TCRdb, which kept in-frame rearrangements only. Such tables lose some clones; where checked, under half of the loss comes from unresolved V genes, and the rest has no known cause. The sample table records 300,000 or so clones; 70% to 90% of these occur just once. Of the sample, roughly 8% falls within the top ten clones. The specimen was peripheral blood. The source is a woman in her forties or fifties who had recovered from COVID-19.

The chain is built from TRBV5-1 and TRBJ2-3; 10 positions agree with TRBD2. CDR3 length: 15 residues. V gave up 4 bases and J gave up 6 bases; unmatched junction bases: 8. CDR1 SGHRS and CDR2 YFSETQ come from the germline V gene. The CDR3 DNA reads TGCGCCAGCAGCGACCAGCGGGGGGGCCAGGATACGCAGTATTTT. This translates into CASSDQRGGQDTQYF.

The chain uses TRBV5-8 and TRBJ2-5, with 8 positions matching TRBD2. With V trimmed by 1 base and J by 5 bases, 7 bases remained unmatched. The CDR3 has 15 amino acids. The germline gives CDR1 SGHTS, CDR2 YDEGEE. The CDR3 region has the DNA TGTGCCAGCAGCTTGCCTCCGACTAGCGTGGAGACCCAGTACTTC. This sequence encodes CASSLPPTSVETQYF. Supplemented by reference TRBV5-8 and TRBJ2-5, the full variable domain reads EAGVTQSPTHLIKTRGQQATLRCSPISGHTSVYWYQQALGLGLQFLLWYDEGEERNRGNFPPRFSGRQFPNYSSELNVNALELEDSALYLCASSLPPTSVETQYFGPGTRLLVL.

The chain couples TRBV4-2 to TRBJ2-7; no clear D. This CDR3 region has 15 residues. CDR1 is LGHNA and CDR2 is YNFKEQ in the germline V gene. V was clipped by 0 bases and J by 2 bases, with 11 bases between them. The CDR3 region is CASSQDGPVPYEQYF. The CDR3 DNA reads TGTGCCAGCAGCCAAGATGGTCCAGTCCCCTACGAGCAGTACTTC.

The chain employs TRBV11-2 and TRBJ2-3; 10 positions match TRBD1. There are 14 residues in the CDR3. CDR1 and CDR2 from the germline V gene are SGHAT and FQNNGV. With V trimmed by 5 bases and J by 8 bases, 7 bases remained unmatched. CDR3 in DNA: TGTGCCAGCAGCCCGGGACAGGGGAGTGGTACGCAGTATTTT. Translating gives CASSPGQGSGTQYF.

The chain joins TRBV28 to TRBJ2-7, with D possibly matching TRBD1 (5 bases). This CDR3 is built from 17 residues. Trimming shortened V by 2 bases and J by 7 bases, and 24 bases separated the two germline ends. The germline CDR1 and CDR2 sequences are MDHEN and SYDVKM. The CDR3 loop is CASSLLPFRARAREQYF. In nucleotides, the CDR3 is TGTGCCAGCAGTTTACTACCCTTCAGGGCAAGAGCGAGAGAGCAGTACTTC. The full variable domain, rest sourced from reference TRBV28 and TRBJ2-7, is DVKVTQSSRYLVKRTGEKVFLECVQDMDHENMFWYRQDPGLGLRLIYFSYDVKMKEKGDIPEGYSVSREKKERFSLILESASTNQTSMYLCASSLLPFRARAREQYFGPGTRLTVT.

The rearrangement uses TRBV4-3 and TRBJ2-3, with 9 nucleotides matching TRBD2. The ends lost 1 base at V and 6 bases at J; junction bases unmatched: 14. This CDR3 spans 18 amino acids. CDR1 and CDR2 from the germline V gene are LGHNA and YSLEER. The CDR3: CASSQGRGSGSAGDTQYF. DNA of the CDR3: TGCGCCAGCAGCCAAGGTCGAGGTAGCGGGAGCGCGGGGGATACGCAGTATTTT.

The chain uses TRBV19 and TRBJ2-5, with D unresolved. CDR1 and CDR2 (germline): LNHDA, SQIVND (reference sequence). V dropped 4 bases and J dropped 4 bases, with 16 bases sitting between them. The CDR3 is 15 amino acids. CDR3: CASSTPSRGRETQYF. In nucleotides, the CDR3 is TGTGCCAGTAGTACCCCCTCACGAGGCCGAGAGACCCAGTACTTC.

The chain recombines TRBV4-2 with TRBJ1-3, with TRBD1 matching 8 bases. This CDR3 is built from 15 residues. J gave up 8 bases and V 2 bases, and 8 bases lay outside the gene matches. CDR1 is LGHNA and CDR2 is YNFKEQ in the germline V gene. CDR3 in DNA: TGTGCCAGCAGCCAACCAGGGGGCTTTTCGGACACCATATATTTT. It is translated as CASSQPGGFSDTIYF.

The chain couples TRBV6-2 or TRBV6-3 to TRBJ2-2; a weak D match, TRBD1 (5 bases). This CDR3 has 15 residues. Germline V gives CDR1 MNHEY, CDR2 SVGEGT. V was trimmed by 6 bases and J by 8 bases, leaving 19 bases between them. In nucleotides, the CDR3 is TGTGCCAGCAGCCAAGATCGACAGATTCCGGGGGAGCTGTTTTTT. Translated: CASSQDRQIPGELFF.

The chain employs TRBV19 and TRBJ1-1; no clear D. Germline CDR1 and CDR2: LNHDA and SQIVND (reference sequence). Trimming took 1 base from V and 0 from J, leaving 6 bases between them. CDR3 length: 14 residues. The CDR3 is CASSIGHLNTEAFF. Written as DNA, the CDR3 is TGTGCCAGTAGTATAGGCCACTTGAACACTGAAGCTTTCTTT.

The chain combines TRBV5-1 with TRBJ2-3; a weak D match, TRBD2 (5 bases). V lost 4 bases, J lost 6 bases, and 12 bases lay in between. Germline V CDR1 and CDR2: SGHRS, YFSETQ. CDR3 length: 13 amino acids. This CDR3 reads CASSNPSLDTQYF. For the CDR3, the DNA is TGCGCCAGCAGCAACCCTAGCCTGGATACGCAGTATTTT.

J is TRBJ1-5 and V is TRBV6-5; D is possibly TRBD1 (5 bases). In germline, CDR1 is MNHEY, CDR2 SVGAGI. This CDR3 region has 14 residues. The V and J ends lost 6 bases and 2 bases respectively, with 11 bases between them. The DNA for the CDR3 is TGTGCCAGCAGGGCTGTGACAGGCAATCAGCCCCAGCATTTT. This gives the protein CASRAVTGNQPQHF.

This chain links TRBV7-9 with TRBJ2-1; D call uncertain. There are 14 residues in the CDR3. Germline V gene data show CDR1 as SEHNR and CDR2 as FQNEAQ (reference sequence). With 0 bases removed from V and 7 bases from J, the gap between germline ends came to 10 bases. The CDR3 sequence is CASSLAELVNEQFF. The CDR3 bases are TGTGCCAGCAGCTTAGCGGAGCTAGTAAATGAGCAGTTCTTC. The complete variable domain, with remaining parts taken from reference TRBV7-9 and TRBJ2-1, reads DTGVSQNPRHKITKRGQNVTFRCDPISEHNRLYWYRQTLGQGPEFLTYFQNEAQLEKSRLLSDRFSAERPKGSFSTLEIQRTEQGDSAMYLCASSLAELVNEQFFGPGTRLTVL.

The chain links TRBV5-1 to TRBJ1-1; D remains unclear. CDR1 and CDR2 (germline): SGHRS, YFSETQ. The CDR3 extends over 15 amino acids. The V gene lost 2 bases and the J gene lost 4 bases, with 15 bases spanning the gap. DNA for the CDR3: TGCGCCAGCAGCTTAAGTGAGGGCAGAGGCACTGAAGCTTTCTTT. As protein: CASSLSEGRGTEAFF.

This clone has a single count. This rearrangement joins TRBV5-1 to TRBJ1-1, with D possibly being TRBD1 (5 bases). The CDR3 is 14 residues long. V was trimmed by 0 bases and J by 5 bases, leaving 11 bases between them. From germline, CDR1 is SGHRS and CDR2 YFSETQ. The CDR3 region is CASSLGQGRTEAFF. The CDR3 nucleotides are TGCGCCAGCAGCTTGGGGCAGGGTAGGACTGAAGCTTTCTTT.

V is TRBV19 and J is TRBJ2-7; 7 bases fit TRBD1. Germline V lookup: CDR1 LNHDA, CDR2 SQIVND (reference sequence). The CDR3 consists of 12 residues. V trimming: 6 bases; J trimming: 6 bases; junction bases outside the gene matches: 5. As DNA, the CDR3 is TGTGCCAGTAGCACGACAGGGTCCGAGCAGTACTTC. Amino acids: CASSTTGSEQYF.

The V call is TRBV28, the J call TRBJ2-1; 16 bases agree with TRBD2. Trimming cost V 3 bases and J 0 bases; bases outside gene matches: 8. The CDR3 length is 20 residues. Germline V gene sequence: CDR1 MDHEN, CDR2 SYDVKM. This CDR3 is CASSFPSGLAGGSSYNEQFF. CDR3 nucleotides: TGTGCCAGCAGTTTCCCATCGGGACTAGCGGGGGGGAGCTCCTACAATGAGCAGTTCTTC.

This clone was seen a single time. The chain combines TRBV10-3 with TRBJ2-1; TRBD2 might be the D (5 bases). Trimming stripped 0 bases from V and 5 bases from J, with 14 bases between. Germline V gene data show CDR1 as ENHRY and CDR2 as SYGVKD. CDR3 length equals 16 residues. CDR3 protein: CAISESNQLVHNEQFF. Here the CDR3 DNA reads TGTGCCATCAGTGAGTCGAACCAACTAGTTCACAATGAGCAGTTCTTC.

The chain joins TRBV11-2 to TRBJ1-1, with no clear D. V was cut by 1 base and J by 0 bases, with 3 bases left in between. CDR3 length: 13 amino acids. The V gene's germline CDR1 is SGHAT and CDR2 FQNNGV. The CDR3 loop reads CASSLALNTEAFF. The CDR3 coding sequence is TGTGCCAGCAGCTTAGCTCTGAACACTGAAGCTTTCTTT. The full variable domain, its missing parts supplied by reference TRBV11-2 and TRBJ1-1, is EAGVAQSPRYKIIEKRQSVAFWCNPISGHATLYWYQQILGQGPKLLIQFQNNGVVDDSQLPKDRFSAERLKGVDSTLKIQPAKLEDSAVYLCASSLALNTEAFFGQGTRLTVV.

This chain joins TRBV15 and TRBJ1-1, with 7 nucleotides matching TRBD1. CDR3 length equals 15 residues. The trim removed 4 bases at V and 5 bases at J, leaving 10 bases unmatched. The germline V gene encodes CDR1 LNHNV and CDR2 YYDKDF (reference sequence). CDR3 nucleotide sequence: TGTGCCACCAGCATAGCCCAGACAGGGAGAACTGAAGCTTTCTTT. The encoded protein is CATSIAQTGRTEAFF. The full variable domain, completed using reference TRBV15 and TRBJ1-1, is DAMVIQNPRYQVTQFGKPVTLSCSQTLNHNVMYWYQQKSSQAPKLLFHYYDKDFNNEADTPDNFQSRRPNTSFCFLDIRSPGLGDTAMYLCATSIAQTGRTEAFFGQGTRLTVV.

V usage is TRBV28 and J usage is TRBJ1-5; 8 nucleotides match TRBD1. There are 14 residues in the CDR3. J was trimmed by 5 bases and V by 4 bases; bases with no gene match: 4. Germline V gene sequence: CDR1 MDHEN, CDR2 SYDVKM. In DNA form, the CDR3 reads TGTGCCAGCAGTTATGGACAGGGTGATCAGCCCCAGCATTTT. This codes for CASSYGQGDQPQHF. Looking up the rest from reference TRBV28 and TRBJ1-5 gives the full variable domain: DVKVTQSSRYLVKRTGEKVFLECVQDMDHENMFWYRQDPGLGLRLIYFSYDVKMKEKGDIPEGYSVSREKKERFSLILESASTNQTSMYLCASSYGQGDQPQHFGDGTRLSIL.

V and J are TRBV6-4 and TRBJ2-2; a weak D match, TRBD2 (6 bases). V was shortened by 6 bases and J by 5 bases, with 13 bases between the two germline ends. This CDR3 is 14 amino acids long. The V gene's germline CDR1 is MRHNA and CDR2 SNTAGT. As DNA, the CDR3 is TGTGCCAGCAGCAGGGCGGGGAATACCGGGGAGCTGTTTTTT. Translated: CASSRAGNTGELFF.

The chain has TRBV4-3 and TRBJ2-2; possibly TRBD2 for D (6 bases). The ends were cut back, 3 bases at V and 4 bases at J, with 12 bases in the middle. The CDR3 loop spans 15 amino acids. Germline CDR1 LGHNA, CDR2 YSLEER. The CDR3 protein is CASSQGGRSTGELFF. Written as DNA, the CDR3 is TGCGCCAGCAGCCAGGGGGGTAGGAGCACCGGGGAGCTGTTTTTT.

The chain employs TRBV30 and TRBJ2-1; D gene ambiguous. V gave up 5 bases and J gave up 0 bases, with 14 bases separating them. CDR3 length: 15 amino acids. Germline V CDR1 and CDR2: GTSNPN, SVGIG (reference sequence). CDR3 residues: CAWGKSWSSYNEQFF. In DNA, the CDR3 is TGTGCCTGGGGAAAGAGTTGGAGCTCCTACAATGAGCAGTTCTTC.

This clone was observed a single time. CDR3 amino acids: CASSLNSATNEKLFF. CDR3 nucleotides: TGCGCCAGCAGCTTGAACTCGGCAACTAATGAAAAACTGTTTTTT. The J gene is TRBJ1-4, the V gene TRBV5-1; no clear D. There are 15 residues in the CDR3. Trimming left V 1 base short and J 0 bases short, with 7 bases between. Germline CDR1 is SGHRS and CDR2 is YFSETQ.

The chain has TRBV6-5 and TRBJ1-6; a possible D gene is TRBD1 (6 bases). Germline V CDR1 and CDR2: MNHEY, SVGAGI. The length of the CDR3 is 15 residues. Trimming cost V 5 bases and J 10 bases, with 18 bases left between them. As DNA, the CDR3 is TGTGCCAGCAGTAATATGTATGGGGACAAATCACCCCTCCACTTT. This translates into CASSNMYGDKSPLHF.

Only a few counts were recorded for this clone. The chain recombines TRBV7-9 with TRBJ1-1; 9 positions agree with TRBD1. V was pared by 4 bases and J by 9 bases, with 9 bases of the junction left unmatched. Germline lookup yields CDR1 SEHNR and CDR2 FQNEAQ (reference sequence). The CDR3 runs 14 residues. In nucleotides, the CDR3 is TGTGCCAGCAGCTCCTCGGGACAGGGCGACAAAGCTTTCTTT. This encodes CASSSSGQGDKAFF.